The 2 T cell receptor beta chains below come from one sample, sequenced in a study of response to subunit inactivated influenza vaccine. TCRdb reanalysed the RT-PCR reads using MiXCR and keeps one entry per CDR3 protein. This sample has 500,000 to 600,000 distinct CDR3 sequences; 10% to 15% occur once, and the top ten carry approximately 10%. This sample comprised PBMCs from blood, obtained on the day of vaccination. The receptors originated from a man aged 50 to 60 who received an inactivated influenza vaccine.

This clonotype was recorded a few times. Here the CDR3 reads CASSLGTGVYNEQFF. The CDR3 DNA follows: TGTGCCAGCAGCTTGGGGACAGGGGTCTACAATGAGCAGTTCTTC. The chain uses TRBV5-6 and TRBJ2-1, with 9 nucleotides matching TRBD1. The CDR3 is made up of 15 amino acids. Germline trimming cut 0 bases from V and 3 bases from J; bases unmatched to any gene: 1. Germline V gene sequence: CDR1 SGHDT, CDR2 YYEEEE.

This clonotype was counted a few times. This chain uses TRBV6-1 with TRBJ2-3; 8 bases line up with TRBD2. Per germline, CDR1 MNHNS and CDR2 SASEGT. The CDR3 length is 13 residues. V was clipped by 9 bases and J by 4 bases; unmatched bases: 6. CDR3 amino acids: CASALAGSDTQYF. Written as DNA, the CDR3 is TGTGCCAGTGCCCTAGCGGGCTCAGATACGCAGTATTTT.